A selection of T cell receptor beta chains follows, all from one sample in a study of T cell responses to AZD1222 COVID-19 vaccine. Some clones are missing from TCRdb's copy, which holds only in-frame ones; the method was immunoSEQ multiplex PCR. The sample has 150,000 to 200,000 clones; approximately 91% are singletons. Sequenced here: peripheral blood, sampled on day 0 of AZD1222 vaccination. Receptors were obtained from an adult in good health. The CDR3 runs from the conserved cysteine through the conserved F or W. D genes are given only for firm matches. Part of the rows lack a size; the others show once, few, many or a class for expanded clones.

length	D	size	V	J	DNA	CDR3
14	TRBD1	.	TRBV9	TRBJ2-7	TGTGCCAGCAGCGCCCCCGGGACAGACTACGAGCAGTACTTC	CASSAPGTDYEQYF
16	TRBD2	few	TRBV24-1	TRBJ2-1	TGTGCCACCAGTGATGCGACTAGCGGGGATATCAATGAGCAGTTCTTC	CATSDATSGDINEQFF
15	.	.	TRBV29-1	TRBJ2-1	TGCAGCGTTGAAAGTCGGAGCGGAGGCCCCAATGAGCAGTTCTTC	CSVESRSGGPNEQFF
16	.	.	TRBV19	TRBJ2-6	TGTGCCAGTAGTATAATAGGGGGCTCTGGGGCCAACGTCCTGACTTTC	CASSIIGGSGANVLTF
17	.	once	TRBV5-5	TRBJ1-1	TGTGCCAGCAGCTTGAGTAGCCAGCGGCGGCTTAACACTGAAGCTTTCTTT	CASSLSSQRRLNTEAFF
16	.	.	TRBV6-6	TRBJ2-7	TGTGCCAGCAGTTACTCGAGTAACCCGGGCTCCTACGAGCAGTACTTC	CASSYSSNPGSYEQYF
15	.	.	TRBV3-1/TRBV3-2	TRBJ2-1	TGTGCCAGCAGCCTGGGGCTAGTCGGCGGGATTGAGCAGTTCTTC	CASSLGLVGGIEQFF
17	.	.	TRBV6-2/TRBV6-3	TRBJ1-2	TGTGCCAGCAGTTACTCGGGACTTTCACGGGGCCACTATGGCTACACCTTC	CASSYSGLSRGHYGYTF
14	.	.	TRBV19	TRBJ2-3	TGTGCCAGTAACCTTGTGGGGAGCACAGATACGCAGTATTTT	CASNLVGSTDTQYF
15	.	.	TRBV2	TRBJ2-7	TGTGCCAGCAGTGAAGCGTCTGGCAGGGCGTACGAGCAGTACTTC	CASSEASGRAYEQYF
16	TRBD2	.	TRBV7-3	TRBJ2-1	TGTGCCAGCAGCTCGGGTAGCGGGAGGGCGGATAATGAGCAGTTCTTC	CASSSGSGRADNEQFF